Listed below are T cell receptor beta chains from one sample, sequenced in a study of T cell changes during pregnancy in multiple sclerosis. The table came from immunoSEQ multiplex PCR; TCRdb's copy has only in-frame clones and leaves some out. The repertoire holds about 39,000 clones, about 88% seen once, with around 3.9% in the top ten. The sample here was CD8+ T cells from peripheral blood mononuclear cells, taken in the first trimester of pregnancy. The receptors were sampled from a female donor with multiple sclerosis, enrolled in a pregnancy study. Each CDR3 is given with its conserved first and last residue. A D gene is named only where the DNA matches it firmly. Clone size, where shown, is once, few, many, or a class for clones that have expanded.

V	J	size	D	CDR3	DNA
TRBV7-6	TRBJ1-4	few	.	CASSLGAEKLFF	TGTGCCAGCAGCTTAGGAGCCGAAAAACTGTTTTTT
TRBV15	TRBJ1-5	few	.	CATSRSQGSNQPQHF	TGTGCCACCAGCAGATCCCAGGGAAGCAATCAGCCCCAGCATTTT
TRBV4-3	TRBJ2-5	.	.	CASSQGDMRVQETQYF	TGCGCCAGCAGCCAAGGGGACATGAGGGTCCAAGAGACCCAGTACTTC
TRBV7-9	TRBJ1-2	.	.	CASSLDATIDGYTF	TGTGCCAGCAGCTTGGATGCCACTATCGATGGCTACACCTTC
TRBV21-1	TRBJ2-7	once	.	CASSTRGEDSYEQYF	TGTGCCAGCAGCACCCGGGGGGAGGACTCCTACGAGCAGTACTTC
TRBV7-6	TRBJ2-7	.	.	CASSLASGGEQYF	TGTGCCAGCAGCTTAGCGTCAGGGGGGGAGCAGTACTTC
TRBV9	TRBJ2-1	.	.	CASSVGEGGTYNEQFF	TGTGCCAGCAGCGTAGGGGAGGGGGGGACTTACAATGAGCAGTTCTTC
TRBV19	TRBJ1-1	.	.	CASSWGDTEAFF	TGTGCCAGTAGCTGGGGGGACACTGAAGCTTTCTTT
TRBV4-3	TRBJ2-3	.	TRBD2	CASSPDLSGGGTDTQYF	TGCGCCAGCAGCCCAGATCTTAGCGGGGGGGGAACAGATACGCAGTATTTT
TRBV18	TRBJ2-2	.	TRBD1	CASSPRDRNTGELFF	TGTGCCAGCTCACCCCGGGACAGAAACACCGGGGAGCTGTTTTTT
TRBV29-1	TRBJ1-2	.	.	CSVFSYGYTF	TGCAGCGTTTTCAGCTATGGCTACACCTTC
TRBV5-1	TRBJ2-7	.	.	CASRLLDYYEQYF	TGCGCCAGCAGGTTACTCGACTACTACGAGCAGTACTTC
TRBV6-5	TRBJ2-3	few	TRBD2	CASQAGARTDTQYF	TGTGCCAGCCAAGCGGGGGCCCGCACAGATACGCAGTATTTT
TRBV7-9	TRBJ2-7	.	TRBD1	CASSLAGTGGEYEQYF	TGTGCCAGCAGCTTAGCCGGGACAGGGGGCGAATACGAGCAGTACTTC
TRBV7-9	TRBJ1-1	few	.	CASRDVVGGTEAFF	TGTGCCAGCAGAGACGTCGTCGGGGGCACTGAAGCTTTCTTT
TRBV7-6	TRBJ2-7	.	TRBD1	CASSSRAGTEFSYEQYF	TGTGCCAGCAGCTCCCGGGCCGGGACAGAATTCTCCTACGAGCAGTACTTC
TRBV4-2	TRBJ2-2	.	.	CASSPKQEGADTGELFF	TGTGCCAGCAGCCCCAAACAGGAGGGGGCGGACACCGGGGAGCTGTTTTTT
TRBV11-1	TRBJ1-2	.	.	CASSLGSGYGYTF	TGTGCCAGCAGCTTAGGTTCCGGCTATGGCTACACCTTC
TRBV29-1	TRBJ1-2	.	.	CSVDRESGFRGYTF	TGCAGCGTTGACCGAGAATCAGGGTTTCGTGGCTACACCTTC
TRBV7-2	TRBJ1-2	.	.	CASSLAGGEGYGYTF	TGTGCCAGCAGCTTAGCAGGGGGTGAGGGGTATGGCTACACCTTC
TRBV10-3	TRBJ1-1	.	TRBD1	CAISESDRGNTEAFF	TGTGCCATCAGTGAGTCGGACAGGGGGAACACTGAAGCTTTCTTT
TRBV6-1	TRBJ2-2	.	.	CATQGHTGELFF	TGTGCCACCCAGGGGCACACCGGGGAGCTGTTTTTT
TRBV6-5	TRBJ1-1	.	.	CATGEWAGANTEAFF	TGTGCCACCGGGGAATGGGCAGGGGCGAACACTGAAGCTTTCTTT
TRBV14	TRBJ1-1	.	TRBD1	CASSQRGQDTEAFF	TGTGCCAGCAGCCAAAGGGGGCAGGACACTGAAGCTTTCTTT